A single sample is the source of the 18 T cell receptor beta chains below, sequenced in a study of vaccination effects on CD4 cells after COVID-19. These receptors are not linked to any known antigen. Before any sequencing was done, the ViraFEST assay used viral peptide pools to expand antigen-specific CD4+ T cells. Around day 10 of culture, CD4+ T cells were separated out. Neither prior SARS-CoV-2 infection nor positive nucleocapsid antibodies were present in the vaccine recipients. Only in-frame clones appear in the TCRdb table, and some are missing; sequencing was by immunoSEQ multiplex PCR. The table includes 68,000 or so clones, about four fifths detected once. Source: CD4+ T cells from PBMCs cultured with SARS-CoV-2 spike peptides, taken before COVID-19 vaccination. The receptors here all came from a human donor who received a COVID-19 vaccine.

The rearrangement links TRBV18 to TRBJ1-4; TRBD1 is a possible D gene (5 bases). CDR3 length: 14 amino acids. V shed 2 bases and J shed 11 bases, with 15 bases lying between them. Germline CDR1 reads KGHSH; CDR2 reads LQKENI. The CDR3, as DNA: TGTGCCAGCTCACCAGGCAGGGTTGATTGGAAACTGTTTTTT. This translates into CASSPGRVDWKLFF.

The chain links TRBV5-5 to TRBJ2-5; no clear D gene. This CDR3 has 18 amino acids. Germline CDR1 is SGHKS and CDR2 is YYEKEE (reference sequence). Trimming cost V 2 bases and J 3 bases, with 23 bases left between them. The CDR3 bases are TGTGCCAGCAGCTTTAGGAGCCAGGCGACGCTTTTTAAAGAGACCCAGTACTTC. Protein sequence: CASSFRSQATLFKETQYF.

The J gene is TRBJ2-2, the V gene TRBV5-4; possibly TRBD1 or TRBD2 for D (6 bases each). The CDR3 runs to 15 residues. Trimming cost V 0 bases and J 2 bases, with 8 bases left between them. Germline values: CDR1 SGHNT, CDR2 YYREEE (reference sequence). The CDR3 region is CASSLGGANTGELFF. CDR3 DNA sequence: TGTGCCAGCAGCTTGGGGGGGGCTAACACCGGGGAGCTGTTTTTT.

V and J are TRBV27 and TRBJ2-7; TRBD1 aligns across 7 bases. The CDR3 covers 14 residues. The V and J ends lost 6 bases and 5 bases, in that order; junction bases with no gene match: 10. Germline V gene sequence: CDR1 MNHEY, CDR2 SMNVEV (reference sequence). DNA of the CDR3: TGTGCCAGCAGACGAAACAGGGGTGGGGACGAGCAGTACGTC. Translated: CASRRNRGGDEQYV.

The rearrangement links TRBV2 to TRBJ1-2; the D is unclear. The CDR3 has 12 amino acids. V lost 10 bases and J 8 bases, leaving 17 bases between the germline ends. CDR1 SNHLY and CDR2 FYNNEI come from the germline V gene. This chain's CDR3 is CAIQGPSGGYTF. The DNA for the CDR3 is TGTGCCATCCAAGGCCCTTCAGGCGGCTACACCTTC.

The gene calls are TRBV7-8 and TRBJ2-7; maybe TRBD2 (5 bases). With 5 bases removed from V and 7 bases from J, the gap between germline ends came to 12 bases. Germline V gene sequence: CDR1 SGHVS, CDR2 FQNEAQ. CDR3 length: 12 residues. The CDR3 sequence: CASSHETGEQYV. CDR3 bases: TGTGCCAGCAGCCATGAGACGGGGGAGCAGTACGTC.

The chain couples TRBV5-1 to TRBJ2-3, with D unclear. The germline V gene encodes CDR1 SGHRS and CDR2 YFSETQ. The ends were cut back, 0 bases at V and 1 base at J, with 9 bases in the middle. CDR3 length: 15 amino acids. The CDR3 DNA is TGCGCCAGCAGCTTGGGGGCGGCGCGCACAGATACGCAGTATTTT. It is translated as CASSLGAARTDTQYF.

This chain's CDR3 is CASSVDTGTNEKLFF. CDR3 DNA: TGTGCCAGCAGCGTTGATACAGGGACCAATGAAAAACTGTTTTTT. The chain has TRBV9 and TRBJ1-4; maybe TRBD1 (6 bases). The CDR3 sequence is 15 residues long. The V gene's germline CDR1 is SGDLS and CDR2 YYNGEE. V dropped 2 bases and J dropped 5 bases, with 13 bases sitting between them.

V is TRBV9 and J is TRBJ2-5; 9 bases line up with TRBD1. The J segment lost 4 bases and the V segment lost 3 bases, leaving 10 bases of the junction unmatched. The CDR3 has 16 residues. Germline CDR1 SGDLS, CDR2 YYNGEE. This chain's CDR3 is CASSAPGGQGGETQYF. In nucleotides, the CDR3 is TGTGCCAGCAGCGCCCCAGGGGGACAGGGAGGAGAGACCCAGTACTTC.

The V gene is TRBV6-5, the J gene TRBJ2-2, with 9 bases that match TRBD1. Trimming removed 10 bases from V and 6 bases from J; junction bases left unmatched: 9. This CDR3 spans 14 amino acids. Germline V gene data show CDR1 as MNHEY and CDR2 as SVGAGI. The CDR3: CAMRQGVLAGELFF. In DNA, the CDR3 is TGTGCCATGAGACAGGGGGTACTCGCCGGGGAGCTGTTTTTT.

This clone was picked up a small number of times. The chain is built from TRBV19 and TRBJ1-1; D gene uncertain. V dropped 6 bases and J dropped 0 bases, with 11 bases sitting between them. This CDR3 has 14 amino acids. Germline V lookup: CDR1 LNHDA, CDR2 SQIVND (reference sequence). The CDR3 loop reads CASSYKPMNTEAFF. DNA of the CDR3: TGTGCCAGTAGCTACAAACCCATGAACACTGAAGCTTTCTTT.

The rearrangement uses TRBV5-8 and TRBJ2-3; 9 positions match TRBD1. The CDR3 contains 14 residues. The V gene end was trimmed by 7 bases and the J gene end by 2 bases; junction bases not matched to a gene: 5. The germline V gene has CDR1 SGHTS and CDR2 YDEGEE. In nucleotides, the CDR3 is TGTGCCAGCCCCGGGACAGGGCCCACAGATACGCAGTATTTT. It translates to CASPGTGPTDTQYF.

CDR3: CASRRTSSGNTIYF. Written as DNA, the CDR3 is TGTGCCAGCAGGCGCACGAGCTCTGGAAACACCATATATTTT. V and J are TRBV6-5 and TRBJ1-3, with unresolved D. The germline V and J ends were trimmed by 6 bases and 0 bases, with 9 bases remaining between them. In germline, CDR1 is MNHEY, CDR2 SVGAGI. This CDR3 comprises 14 residues.

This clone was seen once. The DNA of the CDR3 is TGTGCCAGCAGCTTGGAGGGGCAGCCCTATGGCTACACCTTC. Residues: CASSLEGQPYGYTF. The V call is TRBV5-4, the J call TRBJ1-2; possible D gene TRBD1, 5 bases. V lost 0 bases and J lost 4, with 10 bases in between. Germline V gene data show CDR1 as SGHNT and CDR2 as YYREEE (reference sequence). The CDR3 consists of 14 residues.

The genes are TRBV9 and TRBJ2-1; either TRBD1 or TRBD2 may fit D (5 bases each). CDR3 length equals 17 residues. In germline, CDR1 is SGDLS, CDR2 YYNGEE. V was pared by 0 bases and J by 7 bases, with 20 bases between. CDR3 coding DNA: TGTGCCAGCAGCGTAGCCGCCCTTGGGACCTTAGGGAATGAGCAGTTCTTC. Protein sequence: CASSVAALGTLGNEQFF.

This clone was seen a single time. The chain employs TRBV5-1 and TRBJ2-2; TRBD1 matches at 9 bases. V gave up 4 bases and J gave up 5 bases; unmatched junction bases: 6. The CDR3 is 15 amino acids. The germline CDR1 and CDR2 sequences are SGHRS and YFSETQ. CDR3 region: CASSPDRGLTGELFF. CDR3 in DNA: TGCGCCAGCAGCCCGGACAGGGGTTTAACCGGGGAGCTGTTTTTT.

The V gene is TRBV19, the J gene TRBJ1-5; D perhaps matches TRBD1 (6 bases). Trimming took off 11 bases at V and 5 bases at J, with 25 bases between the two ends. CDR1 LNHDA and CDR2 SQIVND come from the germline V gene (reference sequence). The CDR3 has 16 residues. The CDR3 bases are TGTGCCGGGAGCACAGGGCACGGCTTCCCCTATCAGCCCCAGCATTTT. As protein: CAGSTGHGFPYQPQHF.

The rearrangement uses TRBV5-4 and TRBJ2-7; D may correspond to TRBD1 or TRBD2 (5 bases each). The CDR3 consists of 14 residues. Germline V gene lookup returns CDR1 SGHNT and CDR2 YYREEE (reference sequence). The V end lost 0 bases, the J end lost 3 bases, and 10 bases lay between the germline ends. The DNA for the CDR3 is TGTGCCAGCAGCTTGGGGGGGAAGAACTACGAGCAGTACGTC. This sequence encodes CASSLGGKNYEQYV.